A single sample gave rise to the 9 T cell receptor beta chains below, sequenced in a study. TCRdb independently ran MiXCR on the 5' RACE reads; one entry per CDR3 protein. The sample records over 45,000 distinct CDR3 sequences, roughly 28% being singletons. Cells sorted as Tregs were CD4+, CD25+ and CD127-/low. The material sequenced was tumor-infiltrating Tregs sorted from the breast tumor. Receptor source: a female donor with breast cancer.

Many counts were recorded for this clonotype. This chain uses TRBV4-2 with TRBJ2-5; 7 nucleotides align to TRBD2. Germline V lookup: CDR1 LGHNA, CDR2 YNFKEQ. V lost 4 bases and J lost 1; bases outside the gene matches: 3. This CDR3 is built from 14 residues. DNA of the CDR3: TGTGCCAGCAGCCGGGGGGGTTCCCAAGAGACCCAGTACTTC. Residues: CASSRGGSQETQYF.

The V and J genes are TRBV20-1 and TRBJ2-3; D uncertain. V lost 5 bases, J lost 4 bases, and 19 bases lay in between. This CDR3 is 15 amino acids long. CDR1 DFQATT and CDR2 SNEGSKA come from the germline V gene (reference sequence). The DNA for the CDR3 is TGCAGTGCTTTGCGCGACTCGCTCTCTGCAGATACGCAGTATTTT. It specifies CSALRDSLSADTQYF.

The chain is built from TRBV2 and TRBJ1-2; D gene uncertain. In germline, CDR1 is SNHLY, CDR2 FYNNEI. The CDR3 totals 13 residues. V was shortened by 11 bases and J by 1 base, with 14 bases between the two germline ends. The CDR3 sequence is CAGRVWGNYGYTF. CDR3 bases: TGTGCCGGTAGAGTCTGGGGTAACTATGGCTACACCTTC.

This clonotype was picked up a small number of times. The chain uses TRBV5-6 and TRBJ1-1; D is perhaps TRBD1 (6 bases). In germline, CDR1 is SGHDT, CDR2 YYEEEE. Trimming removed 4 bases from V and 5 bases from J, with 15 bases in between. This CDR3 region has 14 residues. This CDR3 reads CASSQIQGRTEAFF. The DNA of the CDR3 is TGTGCCAGCAGCCAGATTCAGGGGAGGACTGAAGCTTTCTTT.

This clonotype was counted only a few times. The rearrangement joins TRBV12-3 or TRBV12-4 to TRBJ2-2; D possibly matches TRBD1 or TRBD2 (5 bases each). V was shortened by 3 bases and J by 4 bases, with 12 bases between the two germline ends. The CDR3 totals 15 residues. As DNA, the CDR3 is TGTGCCAGCAGTTTGGAGTTTGGGGGCACCGGGGAGCTGTTTTTT. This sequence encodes CASSLEFGGTGELFF.

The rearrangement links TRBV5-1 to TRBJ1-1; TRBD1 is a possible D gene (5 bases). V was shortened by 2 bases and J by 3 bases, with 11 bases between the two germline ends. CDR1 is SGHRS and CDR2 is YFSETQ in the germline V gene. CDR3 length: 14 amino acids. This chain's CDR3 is CASSFRDSDTEAFF. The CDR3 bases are TGCGCCAGCAGCTTTAGGGACTCCGACACTGAAGCTTTCTTT. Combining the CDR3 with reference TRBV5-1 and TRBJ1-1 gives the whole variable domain KAGVTQTPRYLIKTRGQQVTLSCSPISGHRSVSWYQQTPGQGLQFLFEYFSETQRNKGNFPGRFSGRQFSNSRSEMNVSTLELGDSALYLCASSFRDSDTEAFFGQGTRLTVV.

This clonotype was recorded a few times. The CDR3 DNA follows: TGTGCCAGCAGTTTAGACGGGACAACCGAAAAACTGTTTTTT. Protein product: CASSLDGTTEKLFF. The V gene is TRBV12-3 or TRBV12-4, the J gene TRBJ1-4; maybe TRBD1 (6 bases). The CDR3 is 14 amino acids. Trimming left V 1 base short and J 8 bases short, with 11 bases between.

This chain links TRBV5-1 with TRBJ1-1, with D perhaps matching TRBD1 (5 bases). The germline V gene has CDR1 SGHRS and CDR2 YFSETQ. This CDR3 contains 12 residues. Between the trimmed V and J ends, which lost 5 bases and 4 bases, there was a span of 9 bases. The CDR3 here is CASRRDATEAFF. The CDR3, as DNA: TGCGCCAGCAGACGGGACGCCACTGAAGCTTTCTTT. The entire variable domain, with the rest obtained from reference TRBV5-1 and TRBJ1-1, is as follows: KAGVTQTPRYLIKTRGQQVTLSCSPISGHRSVSWYQQTPGQGLQFLFEYFSETQRNKGNFPGRFSGRQFSNSRSEMNVSTLELGDSALYLCASRRDATEAFFGQGTRLTVV.

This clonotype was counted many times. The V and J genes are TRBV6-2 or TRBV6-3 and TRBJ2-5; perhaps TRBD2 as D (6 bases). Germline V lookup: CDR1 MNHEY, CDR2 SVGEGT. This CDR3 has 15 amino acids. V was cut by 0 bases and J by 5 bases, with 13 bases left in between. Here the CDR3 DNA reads TGTGCCAGCAGTTACTCGATTTCAGGGAGGGAGACCCAGTACTTC. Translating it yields CASSYSISGRETQYF.